What follows are 16 T cell receptor beta chains derived from one specimen sequenced in a study of regulatory T cells in long-lasting Graves disease. Assembly of TCR beta libraries relied on iRepertoire HTBI primers together with Arm-PCR of CDR3 regions. Each CDR3 protein is one row after TCRdb ran MiXCR on the multiplex PCR reads. The sample yields a few hundred thousand distinct CDR3 sequences, around a quarter seen once. Time point given: persistent/refractory GD, antithyroid drugs over 5 years with positive TRAb. PBMC-derived RNA was used for the TCR library. Sequencing was performed on peripheral blood mononuclear cells (PBMCs), taken when the disease was refractory, from a patient treated with antithyroid drugs. Receptors were obtained from a female donor with Graves disease.

This clonotype was seen more than once but under ten times. The genes are TRBV11-1 and TRBJ1-1, with D tentatively TRBD1 (6 bases). This CDR3 is built from 13 residues. Between the trimmed V and J ends, which lost 0 bases and 11 bases, there was a span of 13 bases. The germline V gene encodes CDR1 SGHAT and CDR2 FQDESV (reference sequence). The chain's CDR3 is CASSLADTGLAFF. CDR3 sequence (DNA): TGTGCCAGCAGCTTAGCGGATACAGGGCTCGCTTTCTTT.

The CDR3, as DNA: TGTGCCAGCAGTTTATCCATGCGGTACGGCTACACCTTC. Amino acids: CASSLSMRYGYTF. This chain connects TRBV28 to TRBJ1-2, with unresolved D. The CDR3 runs 13 residues. Trimming stripped 1 base from V and 8 bases from J, with 11 bases between. Germline V gives CDR1 MDHEN, CDR2 SYDVKM.

This clonotype was observed at least ten times. The chain combines TRBV2 with TRBJ2-3; a weak D match, TRBD2 (5 bases). The CDR3 is 16 amino acids. Deletions cut 7 bases from V and 4 bases from J, with 21 bases between. Looked up from germline, CDR1 is SNHLY and CDR2 is FYNNEI. CDR3 sequence (DNA): TGTGCCAGCAAGTCACAAGTTGAGAGGGCTGCAGATACGCAGTATTTT. Its protein product is CASKSQVERAADTQYF.

The rearrangement links TRBV2 to TRBJ1-5; unclear D gene. Germline V lookup: CDR1 SNHLY, CDR2 FYNNEI. The CDR3 is made up of 15 amino acids. V lost 0 bases, J lost 9 bases, and 15 bases lay in between. The chain's CDR3 is CASSEALQSGRPQHF. Written as DNA, the CDR3 is TGTGCCAGCAGTGAAGCGCTTCAGTCCGGGCGGCCCCAGCATTTT.

This clonotype appeared many times. The rearrangement uses TRBV9 and TRBJ1-2; possibly TRBD1 for D (6 bases). Germline assignment: CDR1 SGDLS and CDR2 YYNGEE. V lost 3 bases to trimming and J lost 7 bases, with 19 bases between them. The CDR3 runs 15 residues. The CDR3 DNA reads TGTGCCAGCAGCGCATCACAGGGAATTGACGGTGGCTACACCTTC. It codes for CASSASQGIDGGYTF. The full variable domain, rest sourced from reference TRBV9 and TRBJ1-2, is DSGVTQTPKHLITATGQRVTLRCSPRSGDLSVYWYQQSLDQGLQFLIQYYNGEERAKGNILERFSAQQFPDLHSELNLSSLELGDSALYFCASSASQGIDGGYTFGSGTRLTVV.

This clonotype showed up many times. This sequence joins TRBV28 and TRBJ1-1; D gene unclear. The CDR3 covers 15 residues. Germline lookup yields CDR1 MDHEN and CDR2 SYDVKM. Trimming pared 3 bases from V and 1 base from J, leaving 12 bases between. CDR3: CASSFLVFRNTEAFF. CDR3 bases: TGTGCCAGCAGTTTTTTAGTTTTCAGGAACACTGAAGCTTTCTTT.

This clonotype has ten or more counts. The V call is TRBV11-2, the J call TRBJ1-6, with D possibly being TRBD1 (6 bases). The ends were cut back, 6 bases at V and 9 bases at J, with 21 bases in the middle. CDR3 length equals 16 residues. CDR1 SGHAT and CDR2 FQNNGV come from the germline V gene. The CDR3: CASRDTGTARASPLHF. The CDR3 region has the DNA TGTGCCAGCAGGGACACAGGGACGGCTCGTGCTTCACCCCTCCACTTT.

As for this clonotype: A read error may explain this, as a much larger clone is one base away. The chain couples TRBV6-5 to TRBJ2-5; 9 nucleotides line up with TRBD2. Germline V lookup: CDR1 MNHEY, CDR2 SVGAGI. This CDR3 has 15 residues. The CDR3 region is CASSYAGGPLETQCF. The CDR3 nucleotides are TGTGCCAGCAGTTACGCGGGAGGGCCCCTGGAGACCCAGTGCTTC.

V gene TRBV19 combines with J gene TRBJ2-7, with 13 bases matching TRBD2. Germline CDR1 is LNHDA and CDR2 is SQIVND (reference sequence). This CDR3 is built from 17 residues. J was trimmed by 3 bases and V by 4 bases; bases with no gene match: 9. The chain's CDR3 is CASSTLTSGRTRYEQYF. Here the CDR3 DNA reads TGTGCCAGTAGTACGTTGACTAGCGGGAGGACTCGCTACGAGCAGTACTTC. Variable domain in full (rest from reference TRBV19 and TRBJ2-7): DGGITQSPKYLFRKEGQNVTLSCEQNLNHDAMYWYRQDPGQGLRLIYYSQIVNDFQKGDIAEGYSVSREKKESFPLTVTSAQKNPTAFYLCASSTLTSGRTRYEQYFGPGTRLTVT.

Concerning this clonotype: Just one base apart from a much larger clone, this may be a read error. The chain links TRBV6-1 to TRBJ2-5, with D maybe TRBD1 (6 bases). The germline V gene has CDR1 MNHNS and CDR2 SASEGT. The CDR3 contains 12 residues. The CDR3 DNA sequence: TGTGACAGCAACCAGGGGCAAGAGACCCAGTACTTC. It specifies CDSNQGQETQYF.

A few counts support this clonotype. This rearrangement joins TRBV20-1 to TRBJ2-6; D possibly corresponds to TRBD1 (6 bases). V was trimmed by 2 bases and J by 2 bases, leaving 7 bases between them. Germline assignment: CDR1 DFQATT and CDR2 SNEGSKA (reference sequence). The CDR3 contains 14 residues. The CDR3 is CSARTGTGANVLTF. For the CDR3, the DNA is TGCAGTGCTAGAACAGGGACTGGGGCCAACGTCCTGACTTTC.

This clonotype has ten or more counts. The chain is built from TRBV2 and TRBJ2-5; the D gene could be TRBD1 or TRBD2 (6 bases each). Germline values: CDR1 SNHLY, CDR2 FYNNEI. CDR3 length: 14 amino acids. Trimming removed 0 bases from V and 9 bases from J, with 14 bases in between. The CDR3 DNA is TGTGCCAGCAGTGAAGCGCAGATGAGGGGGGCCCAGTACTTC. Residues: CASSEAQMRGAQYF. The complete variable domain, with remaining parts taken from reference TRBV2 and TRBJ2-5, reads EPEVTQTPSHQVTQMGQEVILRCVPISNHLYFYWYRQILGQKVEFLVSFYNNEISEKSEIFDDQFSVERPDGSNFTLKIRSTKLEDSAMYFCASSEAQMRGAQYFGPGTRLLVL.

This clonotype occurred a few times. This rearrangement joins TRBV7-9 to TRBJ1-2; 9 nucleotides agree with TRBD1. The CDR3 has 13 amino acids. The V and J ends lost 4 bases and 8 bases, in that order; junction bases with no gene match: 5. In germline, CDR1 is SEHNR, CDR2 FQNEAQ (reference sequence). CDR3 amino acids: CASSSTGGRGYTF. The CDR3 DNA reads TGTGCCAGCAGCTCAACAGGGGGCCGGGGCTACACCTTC.

The chain employs TRBV9 and TRBJ1-1; the match to TRBD1 covers 7 bases. CDR1 SGDLS and CDR2 YYNGEE come from the germline V gene. There are 14 residues in the CDR3. The trim removed 0 bases at V and 3 bases at J, leaving 2 bases unmatched. The CDR3 reads CASSVGTGHTEAFF. In DNA form, the CDR3 reads TGTGCCAGCAGCGTAGGGACAGGACACACTGAAGCTTTCTTT.

This sequence joins TRBV28 and TRBJ2-3; 14 nucleotides agree with TRBD2. Unmatched junction bases numbered 12, after V lost 3 bases and J lost 1 base. Germline V CDR1 and CDR2: MDHEN, SYDVKM. CDR3 length equals 20 residues. CDR3 in DNA: TGTGCCAGCAGTTTGGGGGGACTAGCGGGAGTGTTTGGAGGCACAGATACGCAGTATTTT. It is translated as CASSLGGLAGVFGGTDTQYF.

Only a few counts were recorded for this clonotype. The chain recombines TRBV20-1 with TRBJ1-3; TRBD1 might be the D (5 bases). Trimming stripped 3 bases from V and 2 bases from J, with 14 bases between. The germline V gene has CDR1 DFQATT and CDR2 SNEGSKA (reference sequence). CDR3 size: 15 residues. The CDR3 region is CSARGRDGPGNTIYF. The CDR3 bases are TGCAGTGCTAGGGGCCGGGACGGACCTGGAAACACCATATATTTT.